This T cell receptor (beta chain) is from a study of somatic mutations in cytotoxic T cells in rheumatoid arthritis. The study, taken as a whole, reports: Of the expanded CD8+ clones, the antigen targets were not known.

With regard to this clone: Its specificity is not known.

CDR3 size: 14 residues. The trim removed 4 bases at V and 4 bases at J, leaving 6 bases unmatched. Germline-derived CDR1 and CDR2 are WNHNN and SYGVQD (reference sequence). Method: immunoSEQ multiplex PCR; TCRdb's copy keeps in-frame clones and lacks some. Among around 16,000 clones listed, approximately 75% were seen once. The clonotype originates from an adult with rheumatoid arthritis. The chain joins TRBV10-1 to TRBJ2-7, with TRBD2 identical over 8 bases. Sequenced sample: CD8+ T cells sorted from blood. The CDR3 DNA sequence: TGCGCCAGCAGTGCCAGCGGGAGTGGGTACGAGCAGTACTTC. Translated: CASSASGSGYEQYF.